This T cell receptor (beta chain) was documented in a study of OX40 agonist ivuxolimab in advanced cancers. This CDR3 is 15 amino acids long. V was pared by 4 bases and J by 8 bases, with 10 bases of the junction left unmatched. From germline, CDR1 is SGHNT and CDR2 YYREEE (reference sequence). Method: immunoSEQ multiplex PCR; TCRdb's copy keeps in-frame clones and lacks some. The sample contains 35,000 to 50,000 clones, roughly 86% of which appear only once. The sequences come from CD4+ or CD8+ T cells sorted from blood, collected in a trial of the OX40 agonist ivuxolimab. V usage is TRBV5-4 and J usage is TRBJ1-4; TRBD1 matches 8 bases. The origin of this receptor is an adult with an advanced solid tumor such as melanoma, head and neck, liver or kidney cancer. CDR3 sequence: CASSTKTGEGEKLFF. The CDR3 DNA follows: TGTGCCAGCAGCACTAAGACAGGGGAAGGGGAAAAACTGTTTTTT.